The 16 T cell receptor beta chains below come from one sample, sequenced in a study of Ad26.COV2.S vaccination and SARS-CoV-2 variants. The repertoire was sequenced with immunoSEQ multiplex PCR; TCRdb's copy has only in-frame clones and lacks some. The repertoire holds nearly 400,000 clones, with about nine tenths as singletons. The treatment denotes: approximately 18 received Ad26.COV2.S at low or high dose, single or two shots; 5 received placebo; per-sample allocation not given. Samples analyzed were those drawn on day 63 after the first vaccine or placebo injection. Material: peripheral blood, obtained in a trial of Ad26.COV2.S vaccine versus placebo. The receptors originated from a person aged 18-60 years who received the Ad26.COV2.S COVID-19 vaccine or a placebo.

The CDR3 bases are TGTGCCGGAAATACAGGATTGAACACTGAAGCTTTCTTT. Its protein is CAGNTGLNTEAFF. V gene TRBV30 combines with J gene TRBJ1-1; tentative D call: TRBD1 (5 bases). This CDR3 comprises 13 residues. V was pared by 8 bases and J by 0 bases, with 13 bases between. The V gene's germline CDR1 is GTSNPN and CDR2 SVGIG (reference sequence).

The gene calls are TRBV5-1 and TRBJ2-1; 9 positions agree with TRBD1. CDR3 size: 21 residues. Germline assignment: CDR1 SGHRS and CDR2 YFSETQ. V lost 1 base, J lost 1 base, and 18 bases stayed unmatched. The CDR3 is CASSLSRGTGQITSSYNEQFF. CDR3 sequence (DNA): TGCGCCAGCAGCTTGTCAAGGGGGACAGGGCAAATAACGAGTTCCTACAATGAGCAGTTCTTC. The variable domain in full, completed from reference TRBV5-1 and TRBJ2-1, reads KAGVTQTPRYLIKTRGQQVTLSCSPISGHRSVSWYQQTPGQGLQFLFEYFSETQRNKGNFPGRFSGRQFSNSRSEMNVSTLELGDSALYLCASSLSRGTGQITSSYNEQFFGPGTRLTVL.

The chain employs TRBV19 and TRBJ1-5; D not certain. This CDR3 region has 14 residues. The germline V gene encodes CDR1 LNHDA and CDR2 SQIVND (reference sequence). V lost 3 bases, J lost 3 bases, and 9 bases lay in between. CDR3 bases: TGTGCCAGTAGTATGTTCAACGACAATCAGCCCCAGCATTTT. It encodes CASSMFNDNQPQHF.

The chain couples TRBV4-2 to TRBJ2-7; 9 bases are shared with TRBD1. Unmatched junction bases numbered 7, after V lost 1 base and J lost 3 bases. The CDR3 runs 16 residues. Looked up from germline, CDR1 is LGHNA and CDR2 is YNFKEQ. Here the CDR3 reads CASSQVVGTGHYEQYF. CDR3 nucleotide sequence: TGTGCCAGCAGCCAAGTTGTTGGGACAGGGCACTACGAGCAGTACTTC.

The chain joins TRBV5-6 to TRBJ2-5; D gene ambiguous. The CDR3 has 15 residues. Germline assignment: CDR1 SGHDT and CDR2 YYEEEE. V lost 0 bases, J lost 4 bases, and 13 bases lay in between. CDR3 DNA: TGTGCCAGCAGCTTGGAGGGCCAGAATCTAGAGACCCAGTACTTC. Its protein is CASSLEGQNLETQYF.

Written as DNA, the CDR3 is TGTGCCAGCAGCTTACGGGGGCGCGATGAAAAACTGTTTTTT. As protein: CASSLRGRDEKLFF. The rearrangement links TRBV7-8 to TRBJ1-4, with D maybe TRBD1 (6 bases). The CDR3 has 14 residues. From germline, CDR1 is SGHVS and CDR2 FQNEAQ. V was shortened by 2 bases and J by 6 bases, with 10 bases between the two germline ends.

V and J are TRBV5-4 and TRBJ1-2, with TRBD1 matching 8 bases. The CDR3 is made up of 14 amino acids. The trim removed 0 bases at V and 4 bases at J, leaving 2 bases unmatched. Germline CDR1 reads SGHNT; CDR2 reads YYREEE (reference sequence). The CDR3 DNA follows: TGTGCCAGCAGCTTGGACAGGGGGAGCTATGGCTACACCTTC. This translates into CASSLDRGSYGYTF.

The chain combines TRBV9 with TRBJ2-7; no clear D. V lost 0 bases, J lost 2 bases, and 12 bases lay in between. The germline V gene encodes CDR1 SGDLS and CDR2 YYNGEE. This CDR3 contains 15 residues. CDR3 bases: TGTGCCAGCAGCGTAGCTGCGGAAACCCCCTACGAGCAGTACTTC. Amino acid sequence: CASSVAAETPYEQYF.

The V and J genes are TRBV9 and TRBJ2-1, with D possibly being TRBD2 (6 bases). V lost 2 bases and J 3 bases, leaving 9 bases between the germline ends. The germline CDR1 and CDR2 sequences are SGDLS and YYNGEE. The CDR3 is made up of 14 amino acids. This CDR3 is CASSVGTDYNEQFF. CDR3 sequence (DNA): TGTGCCAGCAGCGTCGGGACTGACTACAATGAGCAGTTCTTC. The full variable domain, rest sourced from reference TRBV9 and TRBJ2-1, is DSGVTQTPKHLITATGQRVTLRCSPRSGDLSVYWYQQSLDQGLQFLIQYYNGEERAKGNILERFSAQQFPDLHSELNLSSLELGDSALYFCASSVGTDYNEQFFGPGTRLTVL.

This rearrangement joins TRBV11-3 to TRBJ2-1; D may be TRBD1 or TRBD2 (5 bases each). Trimming removed 8 bases from V and 0 bases from J, with 14 bases in between. The germline gives CDR1 SGHNT, CDR2 YENEEA. The CDR3 length is 15 residues. CDR3 loop: CASASMGDSYNEQFF. The DNA of the CDR3 is TGTGCCAGCGCTTCAATGGGGGACTCCTACAATGAGCAGTTCTTC.

J is TRBJ1-3 and V is TRBV7-2; a possible D gene is TRBD1 (5 bases). Looked up from germline, CDR1 is SGHTA and CDR2 is FQGNSA. This CDR3 has 14 residues. Trimming removed 4 bases at V and 2 bases at J, with 9 bases between. The CDR3 loop is CASSYGTAGNTIYF. CDR3 in DNA: TGTGCCAGCAGCTACGGGACGGCTGGAAACACCATATATTTT.

This chain uses TRBV28 with TRBJ1-1, with a tentative D call TRBD1 (5 bases). Germline assignment: CDR1 MDHEN and CDR2 SYDVKM. The V end lost 4 bases, the J end lost 3 bases, and 18 bases lay between the germline ends. This CDR3 comprises 16 residues. The CDR3 sequence is CASSSTDSWGDTEAFF. In nucleotides, the CDR3 is TGTGCCAGCAGTTCGACCGACAGCTGGGGGGACACTGAAGCTTTCTTT.

This chain connects TRBV2 to TRBJ1-2, with D possibly being TRBD1 (5 bases). From germline, CDR1 is SNHLY and CDR2 FYNNEI. V lost 5 bases to trimming and J lost 8 bases, with 18 bases between them. The CDR3 is 14 residues long. The CDR3 region is CASSQDRSRGGYTF. In DNA form, the CDR3 reads TGTGCCAGCAGTCAAGACAGATCTCGTGGAGGCTACACCTTC.

The V and J genes are TRBV7-2 and TRBJ2-2, with 11 bases that match TRBD2. The CDR3 runs 16 residues. With V trimmed by 5 bases and J by 1 base, 3 bases remained unmatched. Germline CDR1 and CDR2: SGHTA and FQGNSA. The CDR3 sequence: CASSLGLAGNTGELFF. The CDR3 DNA sequence: TGTGCCAGCAGCCTAGGACTAGCGGGGAACACCGGGGAGCTGTTTTTT.

V and J are TRBV5-4 and TRBJ2-1, with 8 nucleotides matching TRBD2. Germline CDR1 SGHNT, CDR2 YYREEE (reference sequence). The trim removed 0 bases at V and 4 bases at J, leaving 3 bases unmatched. CDR3 length equals 15 residues. The CDR3 reads CASSLASSGYNEQFF. The CDR3 DNA reads TGTGCCAGCAGCTTGGCGTCTAGCGGGTACAATGAGCAGTTCTTC.

The chain links TRBV6-5 to TRBJ1-2, with 9 bases matching TRBD1. In germline, CDR1 is MNHEY, CDR2 SVGAGI. The ends lost 8 bases at V and 1 base at J; junction bases unmatched: 8. The CDR3 is 15 amino acids. The CDR3 sequence: CASYPGTGNNYGYTF. CDR3 coding DNA: TGTGCCAGCTACCCCGGGACAGGGAATAACTATGGCTACACCTTC.